A single sample is the source of the 5 T cell receptor beta chains below, sequenced in a study of T cell responses to AZD1222 COVID-19 vaccine (dated by TCRdb to the early 2020s). According to the study, the label for this sample's time point signals: about 28 days (+/-7) after the second vaccine dose. The library was built by means of the immunoSEQ multiplex PCR assay. TCRdb took over this immuneACCESS table, retaining in-frame rearrangements with V and J assigned. Such tables are incomplete; in checked studies, under half of the missing clones stem from an unresolved V gene, and the remainder is unexplained. A total of 120,000 or so clones appear in this sample, around 84% of them only once. The top ten clonotypes cover 27% of the sample. The sample here was peripheral blood, taken 28 days after the second AZD1222 dose. The receptor source for this set is an adult who received the AZD1222 COVID-19 vaccine.

The V call is TRBV4-1, the J call TRBJ2-4, with a weak D call TRBD1 (5 bases). V gave up 2 bases and J gave up 0 bases, with 8 bases separating them. The CDR3 spans 15 residues. Germline CDR1 MGHRA, CDR2 YSYEKL. In DNA, the CDR3 is TGCGCCAGCAGCCAAATGGGGCTAGCCAAAAACATTCAGTACTTC. This encodes CASSQMGLAKNIQYF.

The gene calls are TRBV3-1 (or the pseudogene TRBV3-2) and TRBJ2-5; a possible D gene is TRBD1 (6 bases). This CDR3 region has 14 residues. Per germline, CDR1 LGHDT and CDR2 YNNKEL (reference sequence). Trimming removed 4 bases at V and 1 base at J, with 10 bases between. This CDR3 is CASSRGTLQETQYF. CDR3 sequence (DNA): TGTGCCAGCAGCCGAGGGACACTCCAAGAGACCCAGTACTTC.

The chain carries TRBV4-3 and TRBJ1-1; D is unclear. The V end was cut by 0 bases, the J end by 5 bases, with 13 bases between. CDR3 length: 15 residues. Germline CDR1 reads LGHNA; CDR2 reads YSLEER. The CDR3 is CASSQDRWPETEAFF. CDR3 sequence (DNA): TGCGCCAGCAGCCAAGATCGGTGGCCCGAGACTGAAGCTTTCTTT.

CDR3 residues: CASSLVTGAYEQYF. CDR3 DNA: TGTGCCAGCAGCTTAGTAACAGGGGCCTACGAGCAGTACTTC. The chain joins TRBV5-8 to TRBJ2-7, with 7 bases that match TRBD1. V dropped 2 bases and J dropped 2; count of bases not matched to a gene: 4. The CDR3 loop spans 14 amino acids. The V gene's germline CDR1 is SGHTS and CDR2 YDEGEE.

This chain joins TRBV24-1 and TRBJ2-2; possibly TRBD2 for D (5 bases). The germline V gene encodes CDR1 KGHDR and CDR2 SFDVKD. The CDR3 length is 13 residues. V lost 7 bases, J lost 8 bases, and 13 bases lay in between. This chain's CDR3 is CATSGERAGELFF. Written as DNA, the CDR3 is TGTGCCACCAGCGGCGAGAGGGCGGGGGAGCTGTTTTTT.